The present T cell receptor (beta chain) was sequenced within a study of T cells after yellow fever vaccination. TCRdb ran MiXCR on the 5' RACE reads and lists one entry per CDR3 protein. This sample has roughly 160,000 distinct CDR3 sequences; roughly 9% occur once, and the top ten carry about 40%. Germline V CDR1 and CDR2: MNHNS, SASEGT. This CDR3 contains 20 residues. The V end lost 6 bases, the J end lost 0 bases, and 29 bases lay between the germline ends. The sample in question was CD8+ T cells sorted from PBMCs, obtained 45 days after the yellow fever booster vaccination. This clonotype was sampled from a young man who received the YFV17D yellow fever vaccine. The genes are TRBV6-1 and TRBJ1-1; TRBD1 is a possible D gene (5 bases). CDR3 in amino acids: CASSLLLGARVVAMNTEAFF. The CDR3, as DNA: TGTGCCAGCAGCCTCCTGCTAGGGGCGAGAGTGGTTGCTATGAACACTGAAGCTTTCTTT.